This T cell receptor beta chain was sequenced during a study of cytomegalovirus exposure and HLA in healthy donors. On this clone: Its antigen is unknown. Germline and junction disagree at one end, which may indicate a read error.

Overall study findings and caveats: Later analysis reportedly placed an Asian-associated ancestry cluster below the roughly 630-donor mean in N-insertions. Further analysis, carried out later, found HLA-associated TCR beta chains more clonally expanded than equally common other chains.

60 Vbeta and 13 Jbeta primers were used in PCR. The repertoire was sequenced with immunoSEQ multiplex PCR; TCRdb's copy has only in-frame clones and lacks some. The sample shows under 200,000 clones, 75% of them seen only once. The germline V gene has CDR1 SGHRS and CDR2 YFSETQ. The CDR3 extends over 15 amino acids. This chain joins TRBV5-1 and TRBJ2-7, with a possible D match to TRBD2 (5 bases). The sequenced sample consisted of PBMCs. The clonotype comes from a woman between 45 and 65 years old in good health and CMV-seropositive. In nucleotides, the CDR3 is TGCGCCAGCAGCCGGAGGTATCCCTCCTCCGACGAGCAGTACTTC. It codes for CASSRRYPSSDEQYF.